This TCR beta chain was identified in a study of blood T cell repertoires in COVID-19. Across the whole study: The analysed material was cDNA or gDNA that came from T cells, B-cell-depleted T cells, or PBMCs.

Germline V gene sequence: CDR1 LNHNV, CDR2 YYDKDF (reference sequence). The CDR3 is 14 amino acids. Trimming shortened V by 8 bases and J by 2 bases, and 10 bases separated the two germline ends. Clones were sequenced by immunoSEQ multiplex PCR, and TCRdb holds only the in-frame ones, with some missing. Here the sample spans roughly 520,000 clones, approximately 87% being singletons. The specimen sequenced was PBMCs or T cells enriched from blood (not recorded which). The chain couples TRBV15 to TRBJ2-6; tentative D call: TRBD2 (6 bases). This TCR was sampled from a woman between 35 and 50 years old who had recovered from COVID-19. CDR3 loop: CATRRGTGANVLTF. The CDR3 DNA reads TGTGCCACCCGGCGGGGAACTGGGGCCAACGTCCTGACTTTC.